This T cell receptor beta chain was recovered during a study of blood T cell repertoires in COVID-19. Authors' processing steps: The assay estimated nucleated cells by amplifying reference gene primers. Some clones are missing from TCRdb's copy, which holds only in-frame ones; the method was immunoSEQ multiplex PCR. The D gene and trimming were derived from the DNA, and the V and J assignments and clone size from that table. The sample lists about 100,000 clones; 91% were seen once. The V end was cut by 7 bases, the J end by 1 base, with 10 bases between. The V gene's germline CDR1 is SGHTA and CDR2 FQGNSA. The CDR3 extends over 14 amino acids.

The sample taken for sequencing was peripheral blood. V is TRBV7-2 and J is TRBJ2-2; D is ambiguous. The clonotype comes from a man aged 45-65 years with acute or convalescent COVID-19. CDR3 sequence reads: CASTLGGNTGELFF. The CDR3 DNA reads TGTGCCAGCACCCTCGGCGGGAACACCGGGGAGCTGTTTTTT. The full variable domain, in which reference TRBV7-2 and TRBJ2-2 provide the parts outside the CDR3, is GAGVSQSPSNKVTEKGKDVELRCDPISGHTALYWYRQSLGQGLEFLIYFQGNSAPDKSGLPSDRFSAERTGGSVSTLTIQRTQQEDSAVYLCASTLGGNTGELFFGEGSRLTVL.